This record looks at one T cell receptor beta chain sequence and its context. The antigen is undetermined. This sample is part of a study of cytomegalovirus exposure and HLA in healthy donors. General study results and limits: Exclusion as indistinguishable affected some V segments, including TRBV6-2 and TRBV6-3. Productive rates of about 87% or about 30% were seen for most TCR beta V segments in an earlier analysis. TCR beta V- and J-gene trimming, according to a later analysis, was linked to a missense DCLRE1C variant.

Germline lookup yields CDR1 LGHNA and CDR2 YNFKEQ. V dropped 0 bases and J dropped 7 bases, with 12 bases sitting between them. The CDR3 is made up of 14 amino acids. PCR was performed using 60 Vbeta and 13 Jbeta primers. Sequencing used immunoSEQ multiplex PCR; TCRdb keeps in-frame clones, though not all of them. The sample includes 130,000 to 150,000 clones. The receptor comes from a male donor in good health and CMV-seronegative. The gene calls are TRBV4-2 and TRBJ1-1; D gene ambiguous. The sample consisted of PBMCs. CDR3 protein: CASSQEGGVNEAFF. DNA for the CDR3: TGTGCCAGCAGCCAAGAAGGCGGGGTGAATGAAGCTTTCTTT.